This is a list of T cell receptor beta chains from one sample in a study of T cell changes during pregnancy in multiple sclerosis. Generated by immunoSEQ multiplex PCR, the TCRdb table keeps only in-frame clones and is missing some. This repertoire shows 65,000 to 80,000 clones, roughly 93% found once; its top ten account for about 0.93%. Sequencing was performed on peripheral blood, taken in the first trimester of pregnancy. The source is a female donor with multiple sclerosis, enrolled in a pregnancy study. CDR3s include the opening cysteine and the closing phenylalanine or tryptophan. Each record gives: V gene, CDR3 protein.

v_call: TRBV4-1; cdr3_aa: CASRPTSGSTDTQYF
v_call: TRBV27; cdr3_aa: CASSLNPGNYGYTF
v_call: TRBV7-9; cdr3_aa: CASSLRSGVSDYEQYF
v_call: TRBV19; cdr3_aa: CASSIPGLAGGDTQYF
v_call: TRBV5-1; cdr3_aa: CASKVGEADNEKLFF
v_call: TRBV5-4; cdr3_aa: CASSGGTGLVGELFF
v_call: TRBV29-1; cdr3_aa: CSAARHGNEQFF
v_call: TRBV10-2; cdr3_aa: CASSESLAGGQDEQYF
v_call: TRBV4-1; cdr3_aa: CASSLAAVWGSQIAFF
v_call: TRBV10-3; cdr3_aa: CAISPRVGGDTGELFF
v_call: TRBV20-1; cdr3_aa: CSARQGLEQYF
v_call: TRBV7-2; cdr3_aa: CASSSPAGAPYNEQFF
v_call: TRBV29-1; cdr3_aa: CSAGNRGIGELFF
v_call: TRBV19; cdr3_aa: CASSIEVLAGVAYEQYF
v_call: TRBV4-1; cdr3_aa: CASSQGAVAYEQYF
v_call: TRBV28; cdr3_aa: CASSPSPLAGGDEQFF
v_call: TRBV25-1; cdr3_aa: CASNRINEQFF
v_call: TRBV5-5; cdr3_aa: CASSLFGDFTDTQYF
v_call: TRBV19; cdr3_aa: CASVPSSGANVLTF
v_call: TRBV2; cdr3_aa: CASSLPGLEASDTQYF
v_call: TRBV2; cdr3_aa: CASSPGQLSYEKLFF
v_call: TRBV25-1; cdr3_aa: CASSEGRGQKEQYF
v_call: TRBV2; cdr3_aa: CASRPGTGNNSPLHF
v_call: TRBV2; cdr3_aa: CASSLTSGKYNEQFF
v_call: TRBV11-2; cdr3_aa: CASSLGQGAGNEQFF
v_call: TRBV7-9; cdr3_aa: CASSLRGTVNTGELFF
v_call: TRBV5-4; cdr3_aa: CASSLVSSPLHF
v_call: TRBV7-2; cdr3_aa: CASSLTRTGGIYNEQFF
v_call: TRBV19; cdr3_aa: CASSRRGGFNNEQFF
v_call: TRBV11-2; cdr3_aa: CASSTAGTIGMIGEQFF